The 31 T cell receptor beta chains given below trace back to one sample, sequenced in a study of T cell repertoires in cytomegalovirus infection. The antigens of these receptors remain unknown. TCRdb processed the reads anew with MiXCR; each CDR3 protein has one entry. Of roughly 45,000 distinct CDR3 sequences in the sample, under 25% are singletons; the top ten hold about 90%. The material was CD8+ T cells from cultured PBMCs, obtained from culture after CMV antigen stimulation. The origin of the receptors is a human donor in good health (CMV status not recorded). Some clones in this sample may be carry-over from other donors' samples.

The chain is built from TRBV6-2 or TRBV6-3 and TRBJ2-2; the D is unclear. V was cut by 6 bases and J by 2 bases, with 10 bases left in between. The CDR3 has 14 amino acids. Germline loops: CDR1 MNHEY, CDR2 SVGEGT. In nucleotides, the CDR3 is TGTGCCAGCAGCCCGCTTGATAACACCGGGGAGCTGTTTTTT. It is translated as CASSPLDNTGELFF.

This chain joins TRBV27 and TRBJ1-3, with D possibly TRBD1 on 6 matching bases. The CDR3 sequence is 15 residues long. Trimming left V 3 bases short and J 8 bases short, with 17 bases between. Germline CDR1 reads MNHEY; CDR2 reads SMNVEV (reference sequence). CDR3 region: CASSLSGGLEDTIYF. In DNA form, the CDR3 reads TGTGCCAGCAGTTTGAGCGGGGGCTTGGAGGACACCATATATTTT.

A few counts support this clonotype. The chain employs TRBV24-1 and TRBJ2-5; 8 bases line up with TRBD1. The CDR3 is made up of 16 amino acids. Per germline, CDR1 KGHDR and CDR2 SFDVKD. J was trimmed by 5 bases and V by 3 bases; bases with no gene match: 10. CDR3 in amino acids: CATSDIQTGERETQYF. CDR3 DNA: TGTGCCACCAGTGATATCCAGACAGGGGAGCGGGAGACCCAGTACTTC.

The chain is built from TRBV2 and TRBJ2-1; D is unclear. V was cut by 8 bases and J by 6 bases, with 5 bases left in between. In germline, CDR1 is SNHLY, CDR2 FYNNEI. The CDR3 consists of 10 residues. The CDR3 DNA reads as TGTGCCAGCTCCCCCAATGAGCAGTTCTTC. Protein: CASSPNEQFF.

In regard to this clonotype: An end of the junction does not agree with germline; a read error may underlie this. V gene TRBV6-2 or TRBV6-3 combines with J gene TRBJ1-5, with a possible D match to TRBD1 (6 bases). CDR1 and CDR2 (germline): MNHEY, SVGEGT. The CDR3 has 16 residues. This CDR3 is CDSRLSGAYSNQPQHF. Written as DNA, the CDR3 is TGTGACAGCAGACTTTCAGGGGCCTATAGCAATCAGCCCCAGCATTTT.

The chain employs TRBV27 and TRBJ2-3; D possibly corresponds to TRBD2 (5 bases). This CDR3 is built from 15 residues. Germline lookup yields CDR1 MNHEY and CDR2 SMNVEV (reference sequence). V was clipped by 0 bases and J by 2 bases, with 9 bases between them. CDR3 in DNA: TGTGCCAGCAGTTTATCCGGGATGGACACAGATACGCAGTATTTT. This encodes CASSLSGMDTDTQYF.

This clonotype was detected a few times. The chain joins TRBV28 to TRBJ1-5; D might be TRBD1 (5 bases). Germline CDR1 MDHEN, CDR2 SYDVKM. V lost 10 bases and J 3 bases, leaving 16 bases between the germline ends. The CDR3 sequence is 14 residues long. CDR3 coding DNA: TGTGCCACTCACAGGCTCGGCCCCAATCAGCCCCAGCATTTT. Translation: CATHRLGPNQPQHF.

The V call is TRBV12-3 or TRBV12-4, the J call TRBJ1-2; the match to TRBD1 covers 7 bases. The CDR3 consists of 13 residues. V lost 5 bases and J lost 6; bases outside the gene matches: 6. CDR3 protein: CASSDGTADGYTF. The DNA of the CDR3 is TGTGCCAGCAGTGACGGGACAGCTGATGGCTACACCTTC.

The chain joins TRBV18 to TRBJ1-1, with D unclear. The germline V gene encodes CDR1 KGHSH and CDR2 LQKENI. Trimming cost V 2 bases and J 1 base, with 8 bases left between them. The CDR3 consists of 14 residues. The CDR3 region is CASSPVPENTEAFF. The CDR3 region has the DNA TGTGCCAGCTCACCAGTACCAGAGAACACTGAAGCTTTCTTT.

The CDR3 is CASSLETGPYEQYF. For the CDR3, the DNA is TGTGCCAGCAGCTTGGAGACAGGGCCCTACGAGCAGTACTTC. The chain is built from TRBV7-9 and TRBJ2-7; 7 bases fit TRBD1. The V and J ends lost 3 bases and 2 bases, in that order; junction bases with no gene match: 4. The CDR3 consists of 14 residues. CDR1 SEHNR and CDR2 FQNEAQ come from the germline V gene (reference sequence).

This clonotype was recorded at least ten times. The chain joins TRBV4-1 to TRBJ1-5, with D perhaps TRBD1 (6 bases). The germline CDR1 and CDR2 sequences are MGHRA and YSYEKL. Trimming left V 0 bases short and J 5 bases short, with 17 bases between. The CDR3 has 17 amino acids. CDR3 bases: TGCGCCAGCAGCCAAGAAAGGTTGAGAGGGGGTGATCAGCCCCAGCATTTT. It specifies CASSQERLRGGDQPQHF.

The chain recombines TRBV5-5 with TRBJ1-2; TRBD1 matches 7 bases. This CDR3 region has 15 residues. The germline V gene has CDR1 SGHKS and CDR2 YYEKEE (reference sequence). After removal of 4 bases from V and 5 bases from J, the junction contained 11 bases not matched to a gene. CDR3 region: CASSHRDSSWYGYTF. CDR3 DNA: TGTGCCAGCAGCCACCGGGACAGTTCCTGGTATGGCTACACCTTC.

A few counts support this clonotype. The chain links TRBV4-3 to TRBJ1-1, with D possibly being TRBD1 (5 bases). CDR1 LGHNA and CDR2 YSLEER come from the germline V gene. Trimming took 1 base from V and 4 from J, leaving 13 bases between them. This CDR3 contains 15 residues. The chain's CDR3 is CASSQGVGPRTEAFF. CDR3 nucleotides: TGCGCCAGCAGCCAAGGGGTGGGACCGCGCACTGAAGCTTTCTTT.

This clonotype was seen many times. The rearrangement uses TRBV29-1 and TRBJ1-2; no clear D gene. V was clipped by 3 bases and J by 7 bases, with 9 bases between them. Germline CDR1 reads SQVTM; CDR2 reads ANQGSEA. The CDR3 is made up of 11 amino acids. The CDR3 loop reads CSVEQQLGYTF. CDR3 DNA: TGCAGCGTTGAGCAGCAGCTTGGCTACACCTTC.

This clonotype was counted between two and nine times. The chain joins TRBV2 to TRBJ2-1; 9 bases agree with TRBD2. The CDR3 has 16 amino acids. V was pared by 2 bases and J by 8 bases, with 10 bases of the junction left unmatched. The germline V gene encodes CDR1 SNHLY and CDR2 FYNNEI. The chain's CDR3 is CASSERYAGGPHEQFF. CDR3 nucleotide sequence: TGTGCCAGCAGTGAAAGATATGCGGGAGGGCCACATGAGCAGTTCTTC.

The J gene is TRBJ2-7, the V gene TRBV11-2; tentatively, D is TRBD2 (6 bases). Germline CDR1 reads SGHAT; CDR2 reads FQNNGV. V gave up 0 bases and J gave up 3 bases, with 12 bases separating them. This CDR3 is 15 amino acids long. CDR3 DNA: TGTGCCAGCAGCTTAGAATTCGGGGGTTTCTACGAGCAGTACTTC. Encoded protein: CASSLEFGGFYEQYF.

The table lists this clonotype with many counts. The V and J genes are TRBV6-5 and TRBJ1-5; maybe TRBD1 (5 bases). The CDR3 runs 13 residues. Germline CDR1 is MNHEY and CDR2 is SVGAGI. V was shortened by 8 bases and J by 3 bases, with 11 bases between the two germline ends. The DNA for the CDR3 is TGTGCCAGCGGCCGGGGCTACAATCAGCCCCAGCATTTT. It encodes CASGRGYNQPQHF.

The chain recombines TRBV5-4 with TRBJ2-1; D call uncertain. Germline V lookup: CDR1 SGHNT, CDR2 YYREEE (reference sequence). Trimming shortened V by 5 bases and J by 5 bases, and 20 bases separated the two germline ends. The CDR3 totals 16 residues. CDR3 nucleotide sequence: TGTGCCAGCAGGCCCTGGGGATCCGCCCCCAACAATGAGCAGTTCTTC. Its translation is CASRPWGSAPNNEQFF.

The chain recombines TRBV18 with TRBJ2-2; D is ambiguous. Germline V gene sequence: CDR1 KGHSH, CDR2 LQKENI. Trimming left V 2 bases short and J 2 bases short, with 9 bases between. The CDR3 sequence is 15 residues long. Written as DNA, the CDR3 is TGTGCCAGCTCACCAACCAAACCCAACACCGGGGAGCTGTTTTTT. The encoded protein is CASSPTKPNTGELFF.

This clonotype appeared a few times. The chain joins TRBV9 to TRBJ2-2; tentative D call: TRBD2 (6 bases). V lost 4 bases to trimming and J lost 5 bases, with 15 bases between them. Germline V gene lookup returns CDR1 SGDLS and CDR2 YYNGEE. CDR3 length: 15 residues. The CDR3 DNA sequence: TGTGCCAGCAGCCAAAGACTAGTAGGGACCGGGGAGCTGTTTTTT. Translated: CASSQRLVGTGELFF.

This clonotype was counted a single time. The J gene is TRBJ1-1, the V gene TRBV7-2, with D unclear. Germline values: CDR1 SGHTA, CDR2 FQGNSA. Trimming stripped 3 bases from V and 3 bases from J, with 8 bases between. This CDR3 is built from 13 residues. The CDR3: CASSFGSYTEAFF. The CDR3 DNA follows: TGTGCCAGCAGCTTCGGGTCCTACACTGAAGCTTTCTTT.

This clonotype was observed a few times. This chain uses TRBV5-1 with TRBJ1-1; possibly TRBD1 for D (6 bases). This CDR3 has 16 residues. Trimming took off 4 bases at V and 9 bases at J, with 25 bases between the two ends. Germline-derived CDR1 and CDR2 are SGHRS and YFSETQ. CDR3 sequence reads: CASSPPEGGRFSQAFF. CDR3 coding DNA: TGCGCCAGCAGCCCGCCCGAGGGGGGGCGGTTTTCCCAAGCTTTCTTT.

This clonotype was seen only a few times. The chain carries TRBV7-2 and TRBJ1-2; 10 bases are a match to TRBD1. V was clipped by 5 bases and J by 4 bases; unmatched bases: 10. This CDR3 contains 16 residues. Per the germline V gene, CDR1 is SGHTA and CDR2 is FQGNSA. CDR3 region: CASSTPGQGLFYGYTF. The CDR3 DNA sequence: TGTGCCAGCAGCACACCGGGACAGGGGCTTTTCTATGGCTACACCTTC. Based on the CDR3 plus reference TRBV7-2 and TRBJ1-2, the full variable domain is GAGVSQSPSNKVTEKGKDVELRCDPISGHTALYWYRQSLGQGLEFLIYFQGNSAPDKSGLPSDRFSAERTGGSVSTLTIQRTQQEDSAVYLCASSTPGQGLFYGYTFGSGTRLTVV.

The V gene is TRBV5-4, the J gene TRBJ2-3, with D perhaps matching TRBD2 (6 bases). The CDR3 is 16 amino acids. Per germline, CDR1 SGHNT and CDR2 YYREEE (reference sequence). Trimming cost V 4 bases and J 3 bases, with 18 bases left between them. The CDR3 region has the DNA TGTGCCAGCAGCCCGGGGACTCGTAGGTTGACAGATACGCAGTATTTT. This encodes CASSPGTRRLTDTQYF.

The chain couples TRBV6-2 or TRBV6-3 to TRBJ2-1, with TRBD2 matching over 10 bases. The germline gives CDR1 MNHEY, CDR2 SVGEGT. The CDR3 is made up of 15 amino acids. With 2 bases clipped from V and 10 bases from J, the junction kept 8 bases outside the gene matches. As DNA, the CDR3 is TGTGCCAGCAGTTACGGGGTAGCGGGAGGTGGCGAGCAGTTCTTC. Translation gives CASSYGVAGGGEQFF.

The table lists this clonotype with a count of one. The gene calls are TRBV27 and TRBJ1-1; 10 positions match TRBD1. The J segment lost 4 bases and the V segment lost 6 bases, leaving 5 bases of the junction unmatched. This CDR3 contains 14 residues. CDR1 and CDR2 (germline): MNHEY, SMNVEV (reference sequence). CDR3 nucleotides: TGTGCCAGCAGCCCGGGACAGGGGAGCACTGAAGCTTTCTTT. It specifies CASSPGQGSTEAFF.

This clonotype was counted a few times. The genes are TRBV7-9 and TRBJ2-2; 7 nucleotides align to TRBD1. The CDR3 sequence is 16 residues long. V was pared by 5 bases and J by 2 bases, with 8 bases of the junction left unmatched. The germline gives CDR1 SEHNR, CDR2 FQNEAQ (reference sequence). CDR3 DNA sequence: TGTGCCAGCAGCGACACCGGGACAGTTAACACCGGGGAGCTGTTTTTT. Encoded protein: CASSDTGTVNTGELFF.

The V gene is TRBV6-2 or TRBV6-3, the J gene TRBJ2-7, with D possibly being TRBD1 or TRBD2 (6 bases each). Germline CDR1 MNHEY, CDR2 SVGEGT. Between the trimmed V and J ends, which lost 10 bases and 8 bases, there was a span of 24 bases. This CDR3 spans 14 amino acids. CDR3 coding DNA: TGTGCCACCCACGAGGAGGGGGTCATCAACCAGCAGTACTTC. This codes for CATHEEGVINQQYF.

This chain links TRBV25-1 with TRBJ2-7, with TRBD1 as a possible D gene (5 bases). CDR1 is MGHDK and CDR2 is SYGVNS in the germline V gene. This CDR3 is 11 amino acids long. Trimming left V 7 bases short and J 3 bases short, with 7 bases between. The CDR3 coding sequence is TGTGCCAGCATCCAGGGCTACGAGCAGTACTTC. It yields the protein CASIQGYEQYF.

The gene calls are TRBV7-2 and TRBJ2-3, with 10 nucleotides matching TRBD1. J was trimmed by 3 bases and V by 1 base; bases with no gene match: 4. In germline, CDR1 is SGHTA, CDR2 FQGNSA. The CDR3 is 16 residues long. CDR3 sequence: CASSLGDRGGTDTQYF. The CDR3 bases are TGTGCCAGCAGCTTAGGGGACAGGGGAGGGACAGATACGCAGTATTTT. The variable domain in full, completed from reference TRBV7-2 and TRBJ2-3, reads GAGVSQSPSNKVTEKGKDVELRCDPISGHTALYWYRQSLGQGLEFLIYFQGNSAPDKSGLPSDRFSAERTGGSVSTLTIQRTQQEDSAVYLCASSLGDRGGTDTQYFGPGTRLTVL.

J is TRBJ2-2 and V is TRBV7-2; 7 positions match TRBD1. Trimming removed 4 bases from V and 3 bases from J; junction bases left unmatched: 8. CDR3 size: 16 residues. CDR1 and CDR2 from the germline V gene are SGHTA and FQGNSA. Here the CDR3 DNA reads TGTGCCAGCAGCTCCGTGGGACAGAGAGACACCGGGGAGCTGTTTTTT. It is translated as CASSSVGQRDTGELFF. Combining the CDR3 with reference TRBV7-2 and TRBJ2-2 gives the whole variable domain GAGVSQSPSNKVTEKGKDVELRCDPISGHTALYWYRQSLGQGLEFLIYFQGNSAPDKSGLPSDRFSAERTGGSVSTLTIQRTQQEDSAVYLCASSSVGQRDTGELFFGEGSRLTVL.